Sequencing of this T cell receptor beta chain was carried out in a study of T cell responses to AZD1222 COVID-19 vaccine. Study-level points and caveats: Unmutated variant regions are reportedly the target of nearly half of TCRs that are spike-specific.

Libraries were prepared by immunoSEQ multiplex PCR; TCRdb keeps only in-frame clonotypes and omits some of them. This table holds about 140,000 clones, around 90% found once. Germline V gives CDR1 KGHSH, CDR2 LQKENI. V lost 3 bases to trimming and J lost 3 bases, with 10 bases between them. The CDR3 loop spans 14 amino acids. Remarks on this clone: Its antigen is still unknown.

The TCR originated in an adult in good health. The chain couples TRBV18 to TRBJ2-3; weak D call: TRBD2 (5 bases). Sample: peripheral blood, taken on day 0 of AZD1222 vaccination. In DNA form, the CDR3 reads TGTGCCAGCTCACCGATTCGGGAAACAGATACGCAGTATTTT. This codes for CASSPIRETDTQYF.